This TCR beta chain was recovered during a study of T cells after yellow fever vaccination. Template-switching 5'RACE yielded the TCR cDNA; a universal primer site and UMIs were added in the process. TCRdb reprocessed the 5' RACE reads with MiXCR, giving one entry per CDR3 protein. Of fewer than 350,000 distinct CDR3 sequences listed, 8.5% to 9% are singletons. This clonotype was counted only a few times. Per the germline V gene, CDR1 is SGHVS and CDR2 is FQNEAQ. This CDR3 is built from 13 residues. V was trimmed by 4 bases and J by 6 bases, leaving 10 bases between them. The sample was PBMCs, taken on the day of the first yellow fever vaccination. The TCR comes from a man aged 18 to 29 who received the YFV17D yellow fever vaccine. This sequence joins TRBV7-8 and TRBJ2-1; D is uncertain. This CDR3 is CASSSAVGNEQFF. As DNA, the CDR3 is TGTGCCAGCAGCTCAGCCGTGGGCAATGAGCAGTTCTTC.